This T cell receptor (beta chain) was captured by sequencing in a study of blood T cell repertoires in acute mononucleosis (dated by TCRdb to 2018 to 2021). A note on the overall study: Acute-phase samples were taken within 2 weeks of symptom onset, representing the primary response. A mean blood EBV load of approximately 3.8 log10 genome copies per million B cells was observed during acute infection, and a mean blood EBV load of 2 to 3 was observed at convalescence. In the acute phase, YVL-BR-specific cells accounted for a mean of about 2.1% of blood CD8 T cells, and GLC-BM-specific cells for a mean of about 1.1%.

Explained via the paper, the time point label denotes: acute infectious mononucleosis, at clinical presentation within 2 weeks of symptom onset (visit 1). Over the course of primary infection, this study followed CD8 T cell responses against two immunodominant EBV epitopes, BRLF1 109 (YVL-BR) and BMLF1 280 (GLC-BM). A positive serum heterophile antibody test together with EBV viral capsid antigen-specific IgM pointed to primary EBV infection. Magnetic positive selection (MACS) was first used to enrich total CD8 T cells from PBMCs. Live CD3+ CD8+ tetramer+ cells were sorted on a FACSAria III to over 90% purity. A PE-conjugated tetramer loaded with the BRLF1 109-117 peptide was used for cell sorting. At both acute infection and convalescence, EBV epitope-specific CD8 T cells were tetramer-sorted, and the TCR repertoires of those cells were deep-sequenced directly ex vivo. A few people aged about 18 to 30 with clinical acute infectious mononucleosis and laboratory evidence of primary EBV infection were used as donors. Heparinized peripheral blood was collected once when donors presented clinically with mononucleosis symptoms and a second time roughly 6 months afterward. PBMCs were isolated by Ficoll-Paque density gradient centrifugation.

About this clone itself: It has no much larger one-base neighbor in the sample; base qualities were not kept.

Total RNA from at least 9,500 sorted tetramer+ CD8 T cells was reverse transcribed into cDNA for TCR profiling. PCR amplification of CDR3 regions used primers annealing to V and J regions and added unique molecular identifiers so that templates could be tracked. Profiling of the TCRalpha and TCRbeta chains was done on the immunoSEQ platform, including the sequencing and error-correction standards of that platform. The published analysis was carried out like this. Clonal copy numbers were corrected for sequencing and PCR errors, and CDR3s were defined per IMGT conventions. Analysis was limited to productive rearrangements and used immunoSEQ Analyzer versions 2.0 and 3.0, and gene-pairing frequencies were further processed in Microsoft Excel. V-J pairings were visualized as Circos plots, and CDR3 motifs were found with MEME plus a custom motifSearch program. The OLGA algorithm was used to calculate the probability of generation of TCR sequences. Clonotypes found at both visits were termed persistent, clonotypes found only in the acute phase were termed nonpersistent, and clonotypes found only at convalescence were termed de novo. An amino acid clonotype used by more than one donor was defined as a public TCR. The clones in this table, taken by TCRdb from immuneACCESS, are in-frame only. Not every clone is retained; where verified, under half of the shortfall comes from an unresolved V gene, and the cause of the rest is unknown. For V, J and clone size, that table is used; D and trimming come from the DNA. The sample includes 5,500 to 8,500 clones, with 25% to 30% observed a single time. The ten biggest clones cover 25% to 30% of the sample.

Trimming at the junction amounts to 7 bases on V and 2 bases on J, and the germline ends lie 20 bases apart. From cysteine to phenylalanine, the CDR3 is 16 amino acids long. The only DNA kept is the CDR3, 48 bases in frame from the first base. Reading the germline V gene gives CDR1 SGHAT and CDR2 FQNNGV. Results the study describes overall, beyond this receptor: Because only a fraction of each donor's blood was analyzed, sampling error might partly explain the low overlap between acute and convalescent clonotypes. In TCR repertoire selection for BRLF1 (YVL-BR), TCRalpha CDR3 motifs had a dominant role, while TCRbeta had a minimal role. Persistence into convalescence was observed for only about 10% of unique acute clonotypes, yet most of the response was made up by these persisting clonotypes, and the remaining acute clonotypes were seemingly replaced by new diverse de novo clonotypes. The cohort comprised only a few donors, so group averages rested on very few individuals.

The rearrangement joined TRBV11-2 to TRBJ2-5, and perhaps TRBD2 as D gene, on 6 matching bases. The sequenced sample was EBV YVL epitope tetramer+ CD8+ T cells sorted from PBMCs, obtained during acute infectious mononucleosis. Taken with the paper, the label for cell subset or site translates to: CD8 T cells binding a tetramer with EBV BRLF1 109-117 peptide (YVL-BR). The clonotype was recovered from a woman aged 18-30 years with infectious mononucleosis caused by EBV. In nucleotides, the sequence is TGTGCCAGCATGAGGGAGTTGGCGGGGATACAAGAGACCCAGTACTTC. It codes for CASMRELAGIQETQYF.